A single sample is the source of the 21 T cell receptor beta chains below, sequenced in a study of T cells in Graves' hyperthyroidism and ophthalmopathy. Template material for amplifying TCR beta CDR3 regions consisted of RNA transcripts. HTBI primers drove first-round RT-PCR of the TCR CDR3. TCRdb analysed the multiplex PCR reads with MiXCR anew, one entry per CDR3 protein. The repertoire holds around 250,000 distinct CDR3 sequences, with less than 15% as singletons. The specimen sequenced was blood. All receptors come from a middle-aged woman with Graves' hyperthyroidism that later progressed to Graves' ophthalmopathy.

This clonotype was observed a handful of times. The CDR3 DNA reads TGTGCCAGCAGCTTAACTACAGCAACCTACAATGAGCAGTTCTTC. Encoded protein: CASSLTTATYNEQFF. This chain joins TRBV7-3 and TRBJ2-1; no clear D gene. CDR3 length equals 15 residues. V lost 0 bases, J lost 2 bases, and 8 bases lay in between. Germline CDR1 reads SGHTA; CDR2 reads FQGTGA.

This clonotype was detected many times. The rearrangement uses TRBV10-2 and TRBJ2-1; 10 nucleotides agree with TRBD1. The trim removed 7 bases at V and 8 bases at J, leaving 5 bases unmatched. Germline V gene data show CDR1 as WSHSY and CDR2 as SAAADI. CDR3 length: 13 residues. CDR3 protein: CASTRGQGYEQFF. In DNA, the CDR3 is TGCGCCAGCACCCGGGGACAGGGGTATGAGCAGTTCTTC.

This clonotype was found many times. The genes are TRBV3-1 and TRBJ2-5; D call uncertain. The CDR3 has 14 amino acids. V lost 1 base, J lost 5 bases, and 11 bases lay in between. Germline CDR1 and CDR2: LGHDT and YNNKEL (reference sequence). The CDR3 DNA is TGTGCCAGCAGCCAAGCAAGGTCCCCGGAGACCCAGTACTTC. It yields the protein CASSQARSPETQYF.

This clonotype was detected ten times or more. The chain couples TRBV4-2 to TRBJ1-2; D not certain. CDR3 length: 15 amino acids. The V gene lost 1 base and the J gene lost 0 bases, with 9 bases spanning the gap. Germline V gives CDR1 LGHNA, CDR2 YNFKEQ. The chain's CDR3 is CASSQGRVANYGYTF. The CDR3 DNA reads as TGTGCCAGCAGCCAAGGCCGCGTAGCTAACTATGGCTACACCTTC.

This clonotype was observed at least ten times. J is TRBJ2-2 and V is TRBV7-9; tentative D call: TRBD2 (6 bases). The V gene's germline CDR1 is SEHNR and CDR2 FQNEAQ (reference sequence). V gave up 4 bases and J gave up 7 bases, with 22 bases separating them. The CDR3 runs 17 residues. The CDR3 nucleotides read TGTGCCAGCAGCTCCCCGCTTGGGCCCCGGGGGAACGGGGAGCTGTTTTTT. It codes for CASSSPLGPRGNGELFF.

The chain couples TRBV6-4 to TRBJ2-3; D unclear. Between the trimmed V and J ends, which lost 3 bases and 2 bases, there was a span of 9 bases. Germline V gene lookup returns CDR1 MRHNA and CDR2 SNTAGT. The CDR3 length is 14 residues. The CDR3 region is CASSEGGDTDTQYF. The CDR3 coding sequence is TGTGCCAGCAGTGAAGGCGGTGACACAGATACGCAGTATTTT.

This clonotype came up many times. The chain combines TRBV7-2 with TRBJ2-1; no definite D call. CDR1 is SGHTA and CDR2 is FQGNSA in the germline V gene. The CDR3 is 12 residues long. V shed 2 bases and J shed 3 bases, with 2 bases lying between them. In nucleotides, the CDR3 is TGTGCCAGCAGCTTAAACTACAATGAGCAGTTCTTC. This sequence encodes CASSLNYNEQFF.

This clonotype has at least ten counts. The J gene is TRBJ1-1, the V gene TRBV6-1, with a possible D match to TRBD1 (5 bases). The CDR3 runs 17 residues. Per the germline V gene, CDR1 is MNHNS and CDR2 is SASEGT. The ends were cut back, 7 bases at V and 3 bases at J, with 24 bases in the middle. The DNA of the CDR3 is TGTGCCAGCATGAAAACGGGACTATTCCTGGGTGACACTGAAGCTTTCTTT. Amino acids: CASMKTGLFLGDTEAFF.

This clonotype showed up many times. The chain employs TRBV28 and TRBJ1-6; maybe TRBD1 (6 bases). V lost 2 bases to trimming and J lost 6 bases, with 17 bases between them. Per the germline V gene, CDR1 is MDHEN and CDR2 is SYDVKM. This CDR3 is built from 17 residues. Here the CDR3 reads CASSLLQGAYSNSPLHF. CDR3 DNA: TGTGCCAGCAGTTTACTACAGGGAGCCTATAGTAATTCACCCCTCCACTTT.

This clonotype has ten or more counts. The rearrangement joins TRBV7-2 to TRBJ2-1, with 8 bases identical to TRBD2. The germline CDR1 and CDR2 sequences are SGHTA and FQGNSA. This CDR3 contains 14 residues. The trim removed 5 bases at V and 6 bases at J, leaving 6 bases unmatched. The CDR3: CASSPGTRVNEQFF. DNA for the CDR3: TGTGCCAGCAGCCCTGGGACTAGAGTCAATGAGCAGTTCTTC.

This clonotype was seen at least ten times. V gene TRBV30 combines with J gene TRBJ1-1; no firm D call. V dropped 0 bases and J dropped 1 base, with 12 bases sitting between them. The germline CDR1 and CDR2 sequences are GTSNPN and SVGIG (reference sequence). There are 15 residues in the CDR3. The CDR3 protein is CAWSVGGRPNTEAFF. CDR3 DNA: TGTGCCTGGAGTGTGGGTGGCAGGCCGAACACTGAAGCTTTCTTT.

This chain links TRBV18 with TRBJ1-4, with D possibly TRBD1 on 6 matching bases. Trimming pared 3 bases from V and 13 bases from J, leaving 12 bases between. CDR3 size: 12 residues. CDR1 is KGHSH and CDR2 is LQKENI in the germline V gene. As DNA, the CDR3 is TGTGCCAGCTCACCCCTGACAGGCTCACTGTTTTTT. Translating it yields CASSPLTGSLFF. The variable domain in full, completed from reference TRBV18 and TRBJ1-4, reads NAGVMQNPRHLVRRRGQEARLRCSPMKGHSHVYWYRQLPEEGLKFMVYLQKENIIDESGMPKERFSAEFPKEGPSILRIQQVVRGDSAAYFCASSPLTGSLFFGSGTQLSVL.

The sample holds many counts of this clonotype. The chain is built from TRBV6-1 and TRBJ2-7, with no clear D. Trimming left V 4 bases short and J 2 bases short, with 12 bases between. Germline V gives CDR1 MNHNS, CDR2 SASEGT. This CDR3 contains 14 residues. In DNA, the CDR3 is TGTGCCAGCAGTGTGGCTGCAGAAACCTACGAGCAGTACTTC. Translating it yields CASSVAAETYEQYF.

This clonotype was seen repeatedly, ten times or more. J is TRBJ1-5 and V is TRBV2, with a possible D match to TRBD1 (5 bases). Trimming left V 9 bases short and J 6 bases short, with 18 bases between. CDR1 is SNHLY and CDR2 is FYNNEI in the germline V gene. The CDR3 loop spans 14 amino acids. CDR3 in amino acids: CASTGRELFQPQHF. The CDR3 bases are TGTGCCAGTACAGGCAGGGAGCTATTTCAGCCCCAGCATTTT.

This chain joins TRBV10-1 and TRBJ2-3; tentative D call: TRBD2 (6 bases). This CDR3 spans 14 amino acids. Trimming took off 4 bases at V and 2 bases at J, with 10 bases between the two ends. Germline V gene data show CDR1 as WNHNN and CDR2 as SYGVQD (reference sequence). CDR3 loop: CASSGGIFTDTQYF. CDR3 DNA: TGCGCCAGCAGTGGCGGGATTTTCACAGATACGCAGTATTTT.

In this sample, this clonotype turned up many times. The rearrangement links TRBV28 to TRBJ2-5; 7 positions agree with TRBD2. This CDR3 is 20 amino acids long. Germline values: CDR1 MDHEN, CDR2 SYDVKM. Trimming removed 5 bases from V and 0 bases from J; junction bases left unmatched: 21. The CDR3 bases are TGTGCCAGCAGTCGAGATCCTTACTTTCGACTAGCAACGTACCAAGAGACCCAGTACTTC. Protein sequence: CASSRDPYFRLATYQETQYF.

In this sample, this clonotype turned up a few times. This chain connects TRBV7-2 to TRBJ1-2; no clear D. Germline loops: CDR1 SGHTA, CDR2 FQGNSA. Trimming pared 2 bases from V and 7 bases from J, leaving 14 bases between. The CDR3 is 14 amino acids. CDR3 residues: CASSLISRPVGYTF. CDR3 coding DNA: TGTGCCAGCAGCTTAATAAGCAGGCCTGTTGGCTACACCTTC.

This clonotype was detected many times. DNA of the CDR3: TGTGCCAGCAGTTTCCTCGGGTCCGTTATGAAGCAGTACTTC. Amino acid sequence: CASSFLGSVMKQYF. The chain is built from TRBV28 and TRBJ2-7; D unresolved. The germline V and J ends were trimmed by 3 bases and 8 bases, with 17 bases remaining between them. Germline V gives CDR1 MDHEN, CDR2 SYDVKM. CDR3 length: 14 residues.

This clonotype came up a few times. The rearrangement joins TRBV6-1 to TRBJ1-5, with a weak D call TRBD1 (6 bases). Germline CDR1 MNHNS, CDR2 SASEGT. CDR3 size: 17 residues. V lost 5 bases, J lost 1 base, and 18 bases lay in between. CDR3 sequence reads: CASSTGPRTDSNQPQHF. The CDR3 region has the DNA TGTGCCAGCAGTACCGGGCCAAGGACAGACAGCAATCAGCCCCAGCATTTT.

This clonotype was seen a few times. At one end the junction does not follow the germline gene, possibly because of a read error. J is TRBJ1-2 and V is TRBV6-2 or TRBV6-3; a weak D match, TRBD1 (6 bases). Looked up from germline, CDR1 is MNHEY and CDR2 is SVGEGT. This CDR3 has 16 residues. CDR3 DNA: TGTGCCAGCAGTGACTCGGCGGACAGCCCAAAAGGTGGCTACACCTTC. Encoded protein: CASSDSADSPKGGYTF.

V gene TRBV28 combines with J gene TRBJ2-5, with 10 bases matching TRBD2. Germline V gives CDR1 MDHEN, CDR2 SYDVKM. This CDR3 spans 16 amino acids. V gave up 5 bases and J gave up 4 bases; unmatched junction bases: 10. CDR3 loop: CASSQRLAGWGETQYF. The CDR3 DNA reads TGTGCCAGCAGTCAAAGACTAGCGGGTTGGGGAGAGACCCAGTACTTC.